These T cell receptor beta chains were read from a single sample in a study of T cell responses to AZD1222 COVID-19 vaccine. Data came from immunoSEQ multiplex PCR; TCRdb stores just in-frame clones and leaves some out. Of approximately 140,000 clones in the sample, 75% to 95% were seen once. Sample: peripheral blood, taken 28 days after the second AZD1222 dose. The source of these receptors is an adult who received the AZD1222 COVID-19 vaccine. CDR3s leave out the opening cysteine and the closing phenylalanine or tryptophan. Size is stated for part of the rows, as once, few or many counts, or as a class when the clone is expanded.

abundance	v_gene	j_gene	CDR3aa
few	TRBV7-9	TRBJ1-1	ASNQLRLGEAF
.	TRBV7-2	TRBJ1-2	ASSHMTPYGYT
.	TRBV27	TRBJ1-6	ASSLNRADSPLH
.	TRBV6-5	TRBJ1-2	ASSPANYGYT
.	TRBV6-1	TRBJ1-1	ASSEAGTRGHWKAEAF
.	TRBV15	TRBJ1-2	ATSRITGGADYGYT
.	TRBV27	TRBJ1-2	ASSPEGSLGTGLNYGYT
.	TRBV7-9	TRBJ2-7	ASSPLLRGSPHSYEQY
.	TRBV19	TRBJ1-5	ASSPDRVDQPQH
.	TRBV15	TRBJ1-1	ATSMDWGNTEAF
.	TRBV27	TRBJ1-4	ASGQNRGLGEKLF
.	TRBV18	TRBJ1-1	ASSPGQMNTEAF
.	TRBV7-2	TRBJ2-2	ASSLGTSGSLGELF
.	TRBV10-3	TRBJ2-1	AISESTRGDEQF
.	TRBV2	TRBJ1-3	ASSGWGFSSGNTIY
.	TRBV4-2	TRBJ2-7	ASSQPQGARYEQY
.	TRBV18	TRBJ2-5	ASSPGLQETQY
.	TRBV6-5	TRBJ1-4	ASWRGQITNEKLF
.	TRBV24-1	TRBJ2-3	ATSDLAAGGIDTQY
.	TRBV7-9	TRBJ2-7	ASSLVGSGSYEQY
.	TRBV2	TRBJ1-2	ASIPTNYGYT
.	TRBV7-9	TRBJ1-1	ASSPTLTGLYTEAF
.	TRBV2	TRBJ1-6	ASKGNSPLH
.	TRBV27	TRBJ2-7	ASSFIRGQTYEQY
.	TRBV30	TRBJ2-7	AWKNSYEQY
.	TRBV18	TRBJ1-1	ASSGQRNTEAF
.	TRBV7-8	TRBJ2-2	ASSLLTGINTGELF
.	TRBV10-3	TRBJ1-1	AISDQADTEAF
.	TRBV10-2	TRBJ1-1	ASSESGGSAEAF
.	TRBV6-2/TRBV6-3	TRBJ2-4	ASSYSRVSGMSKNIQY
.	TRBV19	TRBJ2-3	ASRRGTSGRANTDTQY
.	TRBV4-1	TRBJ2-7	ASSQDRQVYEQY
.	TRBV21-1	TRBJ2-1	ASSKSSDHPSNEQF